The source of this T cell receptor (beta chain) is a study of CD8 T cell repertoires and HIV-1 epitope variants. Study summary: T cells were stimulated with Twenty-five Gag and Nef peptides separately. Tested: three Gag epitope families, Nef HW9 and YT9. An uncultured baseline aliquot held 1M T cells.

Produced via immunoSEQ multiplex PCR; TCRdb's table is partial and in-frame only. The table includes about 5,800 clones, under 80% detected once. The germline V gene encodes CDR1 LNHDA and CDR2 SQIVND (reference sequence). V was clipped by 10 bases and J by 6 bases, with 19 bases between them. This CDR3 is 14 amino acids long. Note on this clone: The antigen remains undetermined.

The V and J genes are TRBV19 and TRBJ2-1; D is uncertain. The sequenced material came from cultured CD8+ T cells derived from PBMCs. This clonotype was obtained from a male donor with HIV. The CDR3 nucleotides read TGTGCCACCCAACCCAGGTCGTATAGCAATGAGCAGTTCTTC. It encodes CATQPRSYSNEQFF.